This entry concerns a single T cell receptor (beta chain). The target antigen is unknown. Mismatch with germline at one junction end may stem from a read error. This sample is drawn from a study of human T cells and chemical hapten exposure. Findings and caveats of the study: DPC sensitization left the count of TCRs above 1 in 1000 unchanged.

Individual cDNA molecules in this library carried unique molecular identifiers. Each CDR3 protein is one row after TCRdb ran MiXCR on the RACE reads. The sample records 190,000 or so distinct CDR3 sequences, roughly a quarter being singletons. Time point described: patch test 3, about 24 weeks after DPC sensitization. Treatment defined: therapeutic diphenylcyclopropenone sensitization with weekly scalp DPC. This CDR3 contains 16 residues. In germline, CDR1 is MNHEY, CDR2 SVGAGI. The material sequenced was whole blood, taken in connection with sensitization to the hapten diphenylcyclopropenone (DPC). The chain links TRBV6-5 to TRBJ2-7; 7 nucleotides agree with TRBD1. This TCR came from a woman in her 40s with alopecia areata. Some clones in this sample may be carry-over from other donors' samples. The CDR3 spells CASSNSGQAVVREQYF. For the CDR3, the DNA is TGTGCCAGCAGTAACTCCGGACAGGCAGTTGTACGGGAGCAGTACTTC.